This T cell receptor beta chain was recovered during a study of blood T cell repertoires in COVID-19. Study-level information: Samples taken during acute and convalescent COVID-19 were collected in the United States, Italy and Spain. Sources were T cells, B-cell-depleted T cells, or PBMCs; the material itself was cDNA or gDNA.

Germline CDR1 reads SEHNR; CDR2 reads FQNEAQ (reference sequence). The J segment lost 8 bases and the V segment lost 4 bases, leaving 18 bases of the junction unmatched. The CDR3 has 17 residues. This clone was recorded once. Original processing notes: Cell counts per sample came from amplifying reference gene primers. This table comes from immunoSEQ multiplex PCR, and its TCRdb copy is limited to in-frame clones, with some not included. V and J calls and clone size are as listed in that table; D and trimming were resolved from the DNA. The table lists 120,000 or so clones, 70% to 80% of them singletons.

This receptor was obtained from a man aged 35-49 years with active or convalescent COVID-19. This chain uses TRBV7-9 with TRBJ1-2, with 8 nucleotides matching TRBD1. Source material: peripheral blood. The DNA for the CDR3 is TGTGCCAGCAGCTATTGGACAGGGAGGATCCCTCCTAGAGGCTACACCTTC. This translates into CASSYWTGRIPPRGYTF.